This T cell receptor beta chain comes out of a study of CD8 T cells in Susac syndrome. Study-level information: Clinical remission applied to eight sequenced Susac syndrome patients, and more than five had active disease. Blood was drawn from Susac syndrome patients while they were therapy-naive, on corticosteroids, or on intravenous immunoglobulin alone. Findings of the study overall: Susac CD8+ cells expanded clonally the most in TEMRA cells and in active patients.

On this clonotype itself: Its antigen remains unknown.

Germline-derived CDR1 and CDR2 are SGHDT and YYEEEE. Trimming cost V 2 bases and J 4 bases, with 9 bases left between them. The CDR3 covers 13 residues. Reverse transcription of about 0.45 to 1 ug RNA was performed with random hexamers. An immunoSEQ multiplex PCR amplified TCR beta CDR3 over 54 Vbeta and 13 Jbeta. MiXCR, run by TCRdb on the immunoSEQ multiplex PCR reads, gives a single entry per CDR3 protein. The data hold roughly 86,000 distinct CDR3 sequences, with 95% to 97% observed a single time. The chain uses TRBV5-6 and TRBJ2-5, with D maybe TRBD1 (5 bases). The receptor comes from a human donor with Susac syndrome. The sample was CD8+ T cells from PBMCs. The CDR3 region has the DNA TGTGCCAGCAGCTTTGGGGCCATAGAGACCCAGTACTTC. Its protein product is CASSFGAIETQYF.